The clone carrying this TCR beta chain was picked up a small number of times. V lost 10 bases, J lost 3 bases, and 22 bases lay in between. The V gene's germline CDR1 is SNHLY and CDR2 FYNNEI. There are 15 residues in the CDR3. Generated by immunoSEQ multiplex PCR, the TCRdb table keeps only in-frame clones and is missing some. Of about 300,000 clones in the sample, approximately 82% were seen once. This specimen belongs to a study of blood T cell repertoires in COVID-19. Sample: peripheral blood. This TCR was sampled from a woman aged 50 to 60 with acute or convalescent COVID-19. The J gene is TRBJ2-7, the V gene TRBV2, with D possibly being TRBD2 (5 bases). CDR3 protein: CATQEDGDVNYEQYF. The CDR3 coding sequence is TGTGCCACCCAGGAGGACGGGGATGTTAACTACGAGCAGTACTTC.